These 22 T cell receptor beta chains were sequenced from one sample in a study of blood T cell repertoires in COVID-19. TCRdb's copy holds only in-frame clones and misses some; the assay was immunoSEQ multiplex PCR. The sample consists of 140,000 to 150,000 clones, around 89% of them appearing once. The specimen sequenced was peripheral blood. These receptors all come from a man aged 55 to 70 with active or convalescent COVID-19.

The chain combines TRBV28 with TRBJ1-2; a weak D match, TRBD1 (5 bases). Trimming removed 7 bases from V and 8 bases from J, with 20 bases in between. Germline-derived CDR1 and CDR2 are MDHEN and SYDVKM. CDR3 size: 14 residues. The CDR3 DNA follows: TGTGCCAGCATGGTGCGGGACGCCACTTCAGGCTACACCTTC. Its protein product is CASMVRDATSGYTF.

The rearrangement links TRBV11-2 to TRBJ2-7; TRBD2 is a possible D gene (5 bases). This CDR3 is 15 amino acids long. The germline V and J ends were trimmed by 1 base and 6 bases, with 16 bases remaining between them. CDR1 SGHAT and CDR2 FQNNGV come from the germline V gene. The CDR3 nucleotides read TGTGCCAGCAGCTTAGGGGGAGTTTCTGGCTCCGAGCAGTACTTC. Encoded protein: CASSLGGVSGSEQYF.

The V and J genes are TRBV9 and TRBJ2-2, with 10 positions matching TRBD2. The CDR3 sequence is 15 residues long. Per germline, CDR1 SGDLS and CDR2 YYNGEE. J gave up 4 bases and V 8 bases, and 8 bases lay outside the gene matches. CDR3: CASGGASGSTGELFF. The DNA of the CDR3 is TGTGCCAGTGGCGGGGCTAGCGGGAGCACCGGGGAGCTGTTTTTT.

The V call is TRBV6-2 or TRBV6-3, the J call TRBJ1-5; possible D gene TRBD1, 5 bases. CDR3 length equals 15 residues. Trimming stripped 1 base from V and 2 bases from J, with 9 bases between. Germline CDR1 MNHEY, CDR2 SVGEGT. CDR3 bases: TGTGCCAGCAGTTACTATACAGGACGCAATCAGCCCCAGCATTTT. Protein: CASSYYTGRNQPQHF.

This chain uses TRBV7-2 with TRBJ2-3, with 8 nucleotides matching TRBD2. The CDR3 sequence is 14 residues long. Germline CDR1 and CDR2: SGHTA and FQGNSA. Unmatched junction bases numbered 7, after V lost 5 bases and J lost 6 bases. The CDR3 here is CASSHVASGDTQYF. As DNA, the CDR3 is TGTGCCAGCAGCCACGTGGCTAGCGGGGATACGCAGTATTTT.

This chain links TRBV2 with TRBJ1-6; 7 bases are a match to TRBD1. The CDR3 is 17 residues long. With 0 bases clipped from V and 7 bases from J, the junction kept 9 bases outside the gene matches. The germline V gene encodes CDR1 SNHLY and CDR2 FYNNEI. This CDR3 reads CASSEAFDRVGNSPLHF. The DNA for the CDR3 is TGTGCCAGCAGTGAAGCGTTCGACAGGGTGGGGAATTCACCCCTCCACTTT.

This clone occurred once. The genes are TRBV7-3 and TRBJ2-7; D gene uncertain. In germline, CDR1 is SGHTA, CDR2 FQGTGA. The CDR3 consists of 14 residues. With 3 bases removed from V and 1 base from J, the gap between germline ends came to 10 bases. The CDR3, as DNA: TGTGCCAGCAGCTTTATTGCGGAGTCCTACGAGCAGTACTTC. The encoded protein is CASSFIAESYEQYF.

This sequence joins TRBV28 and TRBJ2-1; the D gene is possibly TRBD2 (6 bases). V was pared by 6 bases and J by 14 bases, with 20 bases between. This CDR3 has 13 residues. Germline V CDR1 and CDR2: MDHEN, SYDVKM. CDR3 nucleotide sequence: TGTGCCAGCAGATCCGGTGCGCCCTGGGGGGAGTTCTTC. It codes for CASRSGAPWGEFF. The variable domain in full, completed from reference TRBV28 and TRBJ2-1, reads DVKVTQSSRYLVKRTGEKVFLECVQDMDHENMFWYRQDPGLGLRLIYFSYDVKMKEKGDIPEGYSVSREKKERFSLILESASTNQTSMYLCASRSGAPWGEFFGPGTRLTVL.

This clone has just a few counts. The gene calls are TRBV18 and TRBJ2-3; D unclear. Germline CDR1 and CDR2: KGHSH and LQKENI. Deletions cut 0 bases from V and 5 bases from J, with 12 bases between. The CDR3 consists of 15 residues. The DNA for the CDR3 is TGTGCCAGCTCACCACCCCAGGCAGGAAGAGATACGCAGTATTTT. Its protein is CASSPPQAGRDTQYF.

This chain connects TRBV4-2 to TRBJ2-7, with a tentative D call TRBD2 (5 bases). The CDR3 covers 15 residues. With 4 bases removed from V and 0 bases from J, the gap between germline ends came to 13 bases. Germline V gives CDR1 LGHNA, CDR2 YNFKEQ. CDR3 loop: CASSPGLVSSYEQYF. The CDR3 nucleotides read TGTGCCAGCAGCCCAGGACTGGTGAGCTCCTACGAGCAGTACTTC.

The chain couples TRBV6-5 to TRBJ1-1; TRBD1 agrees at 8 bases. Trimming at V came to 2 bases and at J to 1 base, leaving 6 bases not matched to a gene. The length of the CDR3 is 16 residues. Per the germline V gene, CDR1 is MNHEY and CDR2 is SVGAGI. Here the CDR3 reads CASSYRKTGGNTEAFF. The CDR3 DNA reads TGTGCCAGCAGTTACCGTAAAACAGGGGGGAACACTGAAGCTTTCTTT.

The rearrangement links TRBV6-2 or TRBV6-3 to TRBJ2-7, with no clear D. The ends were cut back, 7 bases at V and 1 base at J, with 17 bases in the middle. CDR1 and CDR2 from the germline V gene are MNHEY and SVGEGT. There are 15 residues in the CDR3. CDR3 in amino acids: CASTPVASTSYEQYF. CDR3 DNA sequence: TGTGCCAGCACCCCAGTGGCTTCGACTTCCTACGAGCAGTACTTC.

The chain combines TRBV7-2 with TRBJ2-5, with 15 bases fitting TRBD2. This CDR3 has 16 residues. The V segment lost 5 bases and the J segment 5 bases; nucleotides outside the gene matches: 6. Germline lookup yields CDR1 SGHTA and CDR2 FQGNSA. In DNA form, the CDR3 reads TGTGCCAGCAGCGGACTAGCGGGGGGGCCCACGGAGACCCAGTACTTC. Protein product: CASSGLAGGPTETQYF.

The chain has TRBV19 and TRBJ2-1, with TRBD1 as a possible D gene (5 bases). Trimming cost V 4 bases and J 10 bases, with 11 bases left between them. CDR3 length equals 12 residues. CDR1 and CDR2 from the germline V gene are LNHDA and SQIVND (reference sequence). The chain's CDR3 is CASSTIPGEQFF. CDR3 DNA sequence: TGTGCCAGTAGTACCATACCAGGGGAGCAGTTCTTC.

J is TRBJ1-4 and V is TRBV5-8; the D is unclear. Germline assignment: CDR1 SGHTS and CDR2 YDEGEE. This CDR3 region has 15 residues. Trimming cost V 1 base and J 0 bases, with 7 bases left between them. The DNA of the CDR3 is TGTGCCAGCAGCTTGACCGGTGCAACTAATGAAAAACTGTTTTTT. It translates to CASSLTGATNEKLFF. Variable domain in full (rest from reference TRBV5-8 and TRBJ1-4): EAGVTQSPTHLIKTRGQQATLRCSPISGHTSVYWYQQALGLGLQFLLWYDEGEERNRGNFPPRFSGRQFPNYSSELNVNALELEDSALYLCASSLTGATNEKLFFGSGTQLSVL.

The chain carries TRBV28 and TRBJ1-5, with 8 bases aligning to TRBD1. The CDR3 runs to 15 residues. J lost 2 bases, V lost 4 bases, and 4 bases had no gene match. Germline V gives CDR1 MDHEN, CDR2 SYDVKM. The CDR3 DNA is TGTGCCAGCAGTTCCCAGGGACAGGGCAATCAGCCCCAGCATTTT. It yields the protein CASSSQGQGNQPQHF.

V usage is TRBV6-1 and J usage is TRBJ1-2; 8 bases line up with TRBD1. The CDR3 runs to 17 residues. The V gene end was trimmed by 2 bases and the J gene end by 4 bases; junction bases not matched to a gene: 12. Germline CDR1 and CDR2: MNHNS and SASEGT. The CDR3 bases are TGTGCCAGCAGTGAACCGGGACAGGTCCTGGGACTCTATGGCTACACCTTC. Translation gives CASSEPGQVLGLYGYTF.

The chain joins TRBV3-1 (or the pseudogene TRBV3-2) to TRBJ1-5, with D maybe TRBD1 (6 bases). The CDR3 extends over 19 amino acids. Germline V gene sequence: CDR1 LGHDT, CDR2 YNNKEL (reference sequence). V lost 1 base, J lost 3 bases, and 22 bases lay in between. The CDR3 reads CASSQAVAHRDENNQPQHF. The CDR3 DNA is TGTGCCAGCAGCCAAGCAGTCGCTCACAGGGATGAGAACAATCAGCCCCAGCATTTT.

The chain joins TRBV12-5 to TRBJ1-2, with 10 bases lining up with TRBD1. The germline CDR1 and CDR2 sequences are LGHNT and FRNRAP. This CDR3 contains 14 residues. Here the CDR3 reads CAVGRDRGEYGYTF. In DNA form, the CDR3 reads TGTGCGGTGGGACGGGACAGGGGAGAATATGGCTACACCTTC.

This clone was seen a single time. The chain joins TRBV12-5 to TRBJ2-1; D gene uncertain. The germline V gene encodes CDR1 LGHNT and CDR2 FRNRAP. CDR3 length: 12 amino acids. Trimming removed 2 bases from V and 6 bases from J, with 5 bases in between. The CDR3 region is CASGLSVNEQFF. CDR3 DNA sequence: TGTGCTAGTGGTTTGTCCGTCAATGAGCAGTTCTTC.

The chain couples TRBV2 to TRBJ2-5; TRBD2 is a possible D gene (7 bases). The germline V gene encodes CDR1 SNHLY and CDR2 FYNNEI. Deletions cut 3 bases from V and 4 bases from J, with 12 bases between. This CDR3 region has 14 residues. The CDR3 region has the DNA TGTGCCAGCAGTGAGTCGGCGGGGGCAGAGACCCAGTACTTC. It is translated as CASSESAGAETQYF.

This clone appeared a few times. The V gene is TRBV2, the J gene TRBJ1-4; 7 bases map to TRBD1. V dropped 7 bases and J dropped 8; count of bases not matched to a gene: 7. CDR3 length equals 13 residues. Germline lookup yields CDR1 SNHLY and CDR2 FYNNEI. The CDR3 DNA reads TGTGCCAGCATCAGGGGGATGGGGGAAAAACTGTTTTTT. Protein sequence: CASIRGMGEKLFF.